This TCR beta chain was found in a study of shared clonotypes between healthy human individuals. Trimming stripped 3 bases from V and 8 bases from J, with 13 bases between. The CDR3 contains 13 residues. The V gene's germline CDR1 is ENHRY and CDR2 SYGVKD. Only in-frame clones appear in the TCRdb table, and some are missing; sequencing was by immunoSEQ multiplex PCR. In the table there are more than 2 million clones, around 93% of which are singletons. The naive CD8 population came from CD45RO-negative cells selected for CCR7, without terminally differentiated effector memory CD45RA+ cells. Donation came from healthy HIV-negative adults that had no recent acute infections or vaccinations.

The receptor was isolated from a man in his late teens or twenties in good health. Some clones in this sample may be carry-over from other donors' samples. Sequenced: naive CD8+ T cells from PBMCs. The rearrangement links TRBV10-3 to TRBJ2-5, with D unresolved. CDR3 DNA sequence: TGTGCCATCAGTGATGTTACGGATCGAACCCAGTACTTC. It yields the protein CAISDVTDRTQYF.